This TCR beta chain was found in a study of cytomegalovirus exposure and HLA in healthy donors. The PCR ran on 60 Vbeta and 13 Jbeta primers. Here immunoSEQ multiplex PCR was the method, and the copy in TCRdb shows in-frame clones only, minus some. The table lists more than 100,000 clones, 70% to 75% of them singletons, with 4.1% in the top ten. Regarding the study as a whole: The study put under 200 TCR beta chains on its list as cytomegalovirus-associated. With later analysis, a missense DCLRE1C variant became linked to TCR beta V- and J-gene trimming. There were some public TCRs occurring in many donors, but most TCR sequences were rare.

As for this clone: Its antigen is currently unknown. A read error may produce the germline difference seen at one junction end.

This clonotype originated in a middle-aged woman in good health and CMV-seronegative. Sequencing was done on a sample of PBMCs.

CDR3 protein: CASSLVLRYRGPGGYTF. The CDR3 region has the DNA TGTGCTAGCAGCTTAGTTCTCCGGTACAGGGGGCCCGGAGGCTACACCTTC. The chain uses TRBV7-7 and TRBJ1-2, with TRBD1 matching 9 bases. CDR1 is SSHAT, CDR2 FNYEAQ, per germline (reference sequence). The CDR3 is made up of 17 amino acids.